This T cell receptor (beta chain) was recovered during a study of identical twins. V was trimmed by 3 bases and J by 0 bases, leaving 9 bases between them. Germline values: CDR1 SGDLS, CDR2 YYNGEE. The CDR3 totals 14 residues. In this sample, this clonotype turned up a few times. MiXCR was run by TCRdb on the 5' RACE reads, yielding one entry per CDR3 protein. The sample shows some 900,000 distinct CDR3 sequences, roughly an eighth of them seen only once. The same specimen was also included in a second study, on yellow fever vaccine responses in identical twins.

The TCR comes from a woman aged 18-29 years in good health. V and J are TRBV9 and TRBJ1-1; unclear D gene. The sample taken for sequencing was PBMCs. CDR3 residues: CASSALGMNTEAFF. Here the CDR3 DNA reads TGTGCCAGCAGCGCACTAGGGATGAACACTGAAGCTTTCTTT.